Detailed here is one TCR beta chain. As yet, its antigen is unknown. Using immunoSEQ multiplex PCR, the repertoire was profiled, and TCRdb retains in-frame clones only, with some absent. The table lists hundreds of thousands of clones, 95% to 96% of them singletons. Naive CD8 populations comprised CD45RO-negative cells positively selected for CCR7, excluding terminally differentiated effector memory CD45RA+ cells. The trim removed 5 bases at V and 5 bases at J, leaving 8 bases unmatched. Germline V lookup: CDR1 SGHTA, CDR2 FQGTGA. The CDR3 runs to 16 residues. This entry belongs to a study of shared clonotypes between healthy human individuals. Regarding the study as a whole: Sample collection involved blood only; tissue repertoires are likely different.

Source material: naive CD8+ T cells sorted from blood. This receptor was obtained from a woman aged 30 to 39 in good health. The rearrangement joins TRBV7-3 to TRBJ2-3, with 12 bases aligning to TRBD1. In DNA form, the CDR3 reads TGTGCCAGCAGCCATGGGACAGGGGGCGCGGAAGATACGCAGTATTTT. Translating gives CASSHGTGGAEDTQYF.